The subject of this entry is one T cell receptor (beta chain). CDR3 length: 15 residues. Germline lookup yields CDR1 LGHDT and CDR2 YNNKEL (reference sequence). The V end was cut by 0 bases, the J end by 6 bases, with 13 bases between. This entry belongs to a study of blood T cell repertoires in COVID-19. Overall study context: Italy, Spain and the United States were the sources of the convalescent and acute COVID-19 samples. PBMCs, B-cell-depleted T cells, or T cells provided the cDNA or gDNA that made up the material.

Per the authors' pipeline: Counts of nucleated cells, estimated from reference gene primer amplification, were obtained. This table comes from immunoSEQ multiplex PCR, and its TCRdb copy is limited to in-frame clones, with some not included. Clone size and V and J calls were adopted from that table, with D and trimming inferred from the DNA. The sample gives about 91,000 clones, 82% of which show up once; around 7% is in the top ten. Sequencing was carried out using peripheral blood. The receptor was isolated from a man in his forties or fifties with active or convalescent COVID-19. The chain uses TRBV3-1 (or the pseudogene TRBV3-2) and TRBJ2-3, with D perhaps TRBD2 (6 bases). This CDR3 reads CASSQEAGFPDTQYF. The CDR3 nucleotides are TGTGCCAGCAGCCAAGAGGCGGGGTTTCCGGATACGCAGTATTTT.